This T cell receptor beta chain emerged from a study of T cell repertoires in cytomegalovirus infection. Study-level background: Both CMV infection and a matching HLA type were indicated by public TCR beta signatures.

Study results and caveats: Public TCR beta family frequency separated CMV-and-HLA carriers, including in an independent cohort.

MiXCR, applied by TCRdb to the reads, yields one record per CDR3 protein. The sample contains approximately 500,000 distinct CDR3 sequences, approximately 15% of which appear only once. This clonotype turned up a few times. What it binds is not known. This receptor was taken from a human donor in good health (CMV status not recorded). Some clones in this sample may be carry-over from other donors' samples. The specimen sequenced was CD8+ T cells from PBMCs.

In nucleotides, the CDR3 is TGTGCCAGCAGCTTACCTTACACCGACACCGGGGAGCTGTTTTTT. Its translation: CASSLPYTDTGELFF. The rearrangement links TRBV11-2 to TRBJ2-2; D remains ambiguous. Germline assignment: CDR1 SGHAT and CDR2 FQNNGV. This CDR3 spans 15 amino acids. The ends were cut back, 2 bases at V and 3 bases at J, with 10 bases in the middle.